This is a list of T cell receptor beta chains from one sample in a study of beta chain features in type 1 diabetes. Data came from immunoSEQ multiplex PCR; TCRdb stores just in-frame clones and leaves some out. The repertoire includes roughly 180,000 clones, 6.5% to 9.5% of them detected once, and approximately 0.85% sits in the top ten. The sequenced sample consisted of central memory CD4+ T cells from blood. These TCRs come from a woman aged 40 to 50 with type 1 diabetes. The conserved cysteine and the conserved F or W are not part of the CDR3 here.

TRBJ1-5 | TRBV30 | AWSADSDQPQH
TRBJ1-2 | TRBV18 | ASSPRQEIDYGYT
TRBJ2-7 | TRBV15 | ATSWSPASSYEQY
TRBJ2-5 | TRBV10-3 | AISGQGQETQY
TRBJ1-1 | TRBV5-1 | ASSPGGSIEAF
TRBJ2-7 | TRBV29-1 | SVERGYEQY
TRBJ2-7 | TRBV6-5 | ASSNRGTEQY
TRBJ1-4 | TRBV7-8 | ASSLVGQGAGKLF
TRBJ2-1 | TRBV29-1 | SPPKRVAHHTPTSNEQF
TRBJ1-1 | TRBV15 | ATSSGANTGRTEAF
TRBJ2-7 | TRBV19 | ASSLRDSPYEQY
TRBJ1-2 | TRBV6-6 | ASSSLDSYGYT
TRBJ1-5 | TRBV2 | ASAPGNQPQH
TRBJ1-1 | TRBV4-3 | ASSNEAGTGLRAF
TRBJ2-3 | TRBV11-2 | ASSLSRTDTQY
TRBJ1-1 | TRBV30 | AWSVPKKNTEAF
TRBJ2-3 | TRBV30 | AWSVGLGTDTQY
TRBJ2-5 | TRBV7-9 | ASSLGQGFPETQY
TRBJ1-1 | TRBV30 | AWYRDTAF
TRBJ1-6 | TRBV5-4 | ASSLRQGDSPLH
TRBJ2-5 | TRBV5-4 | ASSQPDGVQRTQY
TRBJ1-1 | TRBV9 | ASSVIDFTEAF
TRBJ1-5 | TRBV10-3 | AISESGGAQPQH
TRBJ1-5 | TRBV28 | ASTPQRGRQPQH
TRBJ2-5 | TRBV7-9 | ASSLLAGYQETQY
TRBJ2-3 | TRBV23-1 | ASSQSMGTSQIDTQY
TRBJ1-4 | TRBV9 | ASSTRDSATNEKLF